The source of this T cell receptor (beta chain) is a study of glioma-infiltrating T cells after dendritic cell vaccination. Across the study: The vaccine used monocyte-derived dendritic cells pulsed overnight with autologous tumor lysate.

Profiling relied on immunoSEQ multiplex PCR, and the TCRdb table lists in-frame clones only, not all of them. There are tens of thousands of clones in the sample; roughly 90% occur only once, and 2.2% lies in the top ten. Findings and caveats of the study: Patients with more pretreatment TILs had longer time to progression and survival.

Germline values: CDR1 MNHNS, CDR2 SASEGT. The CDR3 covers 15 residues. The trim removed 6 bases at V and 4 bases at J, leaving 8 bases unmatched. Fresh-frozen tumor tissue and more than two years of survival data were available for all. The count of this clone is one. Its antigen remains unidentified. The source of this sequence is a human donor with glioblastoma. J is TRBJ2-2 and V is TRBV6-1, with 7 positions matching TRBD1. This sample comprised blood, obtained before dendritic cell vaccination. The CDR3 reads CASRETGIGTGELFF. The CDR3 DNA is TGTGCCAGCAGAGAGACAGGGATAGGCACCGGGGAGCTGTTTTTT.